This T cell receptor beta chain was sequenced during a study of CD8 T cells in ankylosing spondylitis. Findings of the study overall: Blood of patients with ankylosing spondylitis appeared to be characterized by a TCR beta motif of about eight highly homologous variants.

Concerning this clonotype: Its antigen remains unidentified.

Library preparation for TCR beta used quantitative 5'-RACE with molecular barcodes. Each CDR3 protein is one row after TCRdb ran MiXCR on the 5' RACE reads. This table holds about 140,000 distinct CDR3 sequences, roughly 34% found once. The V and J ends lost 6 bases and 2 bases respectively, with 20 bases between them. This CDR3 has 16 amino acids. Germline V gene sequence: CDR1 MDHEN, CDR2 SYDVKM. Sequencing input: synovial fluid, either unsorted or a sorted T cell fraction (not recorded which). The sequence came from a male donor with ankylosing spondylitis. The V call is TRBV28, the J call TRBJ2-7, with a possible D match to TRBD2 (5 bases). The CDR3 loop reads CASSSSAVSRPYEQYF. The CDR3 coding sequence is TGTGCCAGCAGCTCCTCAGCGGTTAGCCGTCCCTACGAGCAGTACTTC.